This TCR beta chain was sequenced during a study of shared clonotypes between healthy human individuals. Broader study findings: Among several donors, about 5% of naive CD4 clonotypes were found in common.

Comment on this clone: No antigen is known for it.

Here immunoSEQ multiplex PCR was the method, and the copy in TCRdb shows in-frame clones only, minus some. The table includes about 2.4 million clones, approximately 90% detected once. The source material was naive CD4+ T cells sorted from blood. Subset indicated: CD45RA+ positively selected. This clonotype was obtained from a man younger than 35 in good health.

In DNA, the CDR3 is TGTGCCTCCTCAGGGACGCATTCCTACAATGAGCAGTTCTTC. Translation: CASSGTHSYNEQFF. The chain combines TRBV2 with TRBJ2-1; D tentatively fits TRBD1 or TRBD2 (5 bases each). Germline CDR1 reads SNHLY; CDR2 reads FYNNEI. The CDR3 is 14 residues long. Trimming cost V 11 bases and J 1 base, with 15 bases left between them.